This is a list of T cell receptor beta chains from one sample in a study of T cell repertoires in cytomegalovirus infection. TCRdb fed the reads into MiXCR, producing one record per CDR3 protein. The repertoire holds more than 400,000 distinct CDR3 sequences, with approximately 26% as singletons. The sequenced sample consisted of PBMCs. All receptors derive from a human donor in good health (CMV status not recorded). Some clones in this sample may be carry-over from other donors' samples. Both conserved end residues are part of each CDR3. D genes are given only for firm matches. The size of a clone is reported for some rows only, either as once, few or many, or as a class for expanded clones.

.,TRBD1,TRBV18,TRBJ1-6,CASSPRAGQGGYNSPLHF,TGTGCCAGCTCACCACGGGCCGGACAGGGGGGTTATAATTCACCCCTCCACTTT
many,.,TRBV7-2,TRBJ1-4,CASSSLPEKLFF,TGTGCCAGCAGCTCATTACCTGAAAAACTGTTTTTT
.,.,TRBV6-2/TRBV6-3,TRBJ2-1,CASRTPSLTSRSLDEQFF,TGTGCCAGCAGAACCCCCTCTTTGACTAGTCGGAGTCTTGATGAGCAGTTCTTC
.,.,TRBV6-1,TRBJ1-2,CASSDRPSLYGYTF,TGTGCCAGCAGTGATCGGCCCTCGCTGTATGGCTACACCTTC
.,TRBD1,TRBV5-1,TRBJ2-5,CASSYGQGKTQYF,TGCGCCAGCAGCTATGGACAGGGAAAGACCCAGTACTTC
.,TRBD2,TRBV11-3,TRBJ2-1,CASSRKWVGGEQFF,TGTGCCAGCAGCCGAAAGTGGGTCGGGGGGGAGCAGTTCTTC
few,.,TRBV7-9,TRBJ2-1,CASSLPDNEQFF,TGTGCCAGCAGCTTACCAGACAATGAGCAGTTCTTC
.,.,TRBV15,TRBJ1-5,CATSATLGNQPQHF,TGTGCCACCAGCGCCACTCTGGGGAATCAGCCCCAGCATTTT
many,.,TRBV12-3/TRBV12-4,TRBJ2-5,CASSLGHRETQYF,TGTGCCAGCAGTTTGGGACATCGAGAGACCCAGTACTTC
.,TRBD1,TRBV2,TRBJ2-3,CASSRTGTETQYF,TGTGCCAGCAGCCGGACCGGGACAGAGACGCAGTATTTT
.,.,TRBV6-2/TRBV6-3,TRBJ2-5,CASRSTGGLETQYF,TGTGCCAGCAGATCGACAGGCGGGCTAGAGACCCAGTACTTC
many,TRBD1,TRBV7-6,TRBJ1-2,CASSLLDRVDYGYTF,TGTGCCAGCAGCTTGCTGGACAGGGTGGACTATGGCTACACCTTC
.,TRBD2,TRBV5-1,TRBJ2-2,CASSAQALAGAPGELFF,TGCGCCAGCAGCGCCCAGGCGCTAGCGGGAGCCCCTGGGGAGCTGTTTTTT
few,TRBD2,TRBV28,TRBJ2-4,CASSPHGLAGGNIQYF,TGTGCCAGCAGTCCCCACGGACTAGCCGGGGGGAACATTCAGTACTTC
.,.,TRBV12-3/TRBV12-4,TRBJ1-1,CASSTSRVNTEAFF,TGTGCCAGCAGTACATCCAGGGTGAACACTGAAGCTTTCTTT
.,.,TRBV4-3,TRBJ2-1,CASSQDQKFGGVIYEQFF,TGCGCCAGCAGCCAAGATCAAAAGTTCGGGGGAGTTATCTATGAGCAGTTCTTC
many,TRBD2,TRBV20-1,TRBJ2-5,CSASLTSGRGETQYF,TGCAGTGCTAGCCTGACTAGCGGGAGAGGAGAGACCCAGTACTTC
few,.,TRBV6-1,TRBJ2-7,CASSPLSGGALLHEQYF,TGTGCCAGCAGTCCTCTAAGTGGAGGAGCTTTACTCCACGAGCAGTACTTC
.,.,TRBV20-1,TRBJ2-2,CSARKGQGRVTGELFF,TGCAGTGCTAGAAAGGGGCAGGGCAGGGTCACCGGGGAGCTGTTTTTT
few,.,TRBV9,TRBJ1-3,CASSVTDSLSGNTIYF,TGTGCCAGCAGCGTAACGGACAGCCTCTCTGGAAACACCATATATTTT
.,TRBD1,TRBV2,TRBJ1-2,CASGPGTGVDGYTF,TGTGCCAGTGGCCCCGGGACAGGGGTGGATGGCTACACCTTC
.,TRBD2,TRBV19,TRBJ2-1,CASSIFGRDEQFF,TGTGCCAGTAGTATATTCGGGAGGGATGAGCAGTTCTTC
.,TRBD2,TRBV29-1,TRBJ2-2,CSVRTGLAAGELFF,TGCAGCGTCCGGACGGGACTAGCGGCCGGGGAGCTGTTTTTT
.,.,TRBV30,TRBJ2-1,CAWSADLHVLNEQFF,TGTGCCTGGAGTGCTGACCTTCACGTTTTGAATGAGCAGTTCTTC
few,.,TRBV7-9,TRBJ1-2,CASSLQGIYGYTF,TGTGCCAGCAGCTTACAGGGAATCTATGGCTACACCTTC
.,TRBD1,TRBV6-6,TRBJ1-1,CASSWDRGLGTEAFF,TGTGCCAGCAGTTGGGACAGGGGTCTGGGCACTGAAGCTTTCTTT
.,TRBD2,TRBV14,TRBJ2-5,CATSGLAHQETQYF,TGTGCCACATCGGGACTAGCGCACCAAGAGACCCAGTACTTC
few,.,TRBV19,TRBJ2-5,CASSRNWPPTQETQYF,TGTGCCAGTAGTAGGAACTGGCCCCCCACCCAAGAGACCCAGTACTTC
once,.,TRBV12-5,TRBJ2-5,CASGERGPPETQYF,TGTGCTAGTGGTGAAAGGGGTCCCCCAGAGACCCAGTACTTC
.,TRBD1,TRBV24-1,TRBJ1-5,CATSDQQGGSNQPQHF,TGTGCCACCAGTGATCAACAGGGGGGTAGCAATCAGCCCCAGCATTTT